The 2 T cell receptor beta chains below were found in one sample sequenced in a study of shared clonotypes between healthy human individuals. The data were produced by immunoSEQ multiplex PCR, yet TCRdb's version contains in-frame clones alone and is incomplete. The data show 2 million to 2.5 million clones, approximately 94% seen once. The material sequenced was naive CD4+ T cells sorted from blood. As for subset: CD45RA+ positively selected. The source of these receptors is a young man in good health.

The chain is built from TRBV7-2 and TRBJ2-1; TRBD2 matches 8 bases. The CDR3 spans 15 residues. Germline values: CDR1 SGHTA, CDR2 FQGNSA. V lost 0 bases to trimming and J lost 4 bases; unmatched junction nucleotides: 2. The CDR3 loop reads CASSLASGEYNEQFF. CDR3 sequence (DNA): TGTGCCAGCAGCTTAGCTAGCGGGGAATACAATGAGCAGTTCTTC.

The V and J genes are TRBV10-3 and TRBJ2-3; 8 positions match TRBD1. The length of the CDR3 is 13 residues. Germline trimming cut 6 bases from V and 6 bases from J; bases unmatched to any gene: 5. CDR1 ENHRY and CDR2 SYGVKD come from the germline V gene. The CDR3 loop is CAIRTGEEDTQYF. The CDR3 DNA is TGTGCCATCAGGACAGGGGAAGAGGATACGCAGTATTTT.